The sequence of this TCR beta chain was determined in a study of shared clonotypes between healthy human individuals. J was trimmed by 4 bases and V by 8 bases; bases with no gene match: 4. The CDR3 length is 12 residues. Per germline, CDR1 MNHNY and CDR2 SVGAGI (reference sequence). Method: immunoSEQ multiplex PCR; TCRdb's copy keeps in-frame clones and lacks some. The table lists roughly 2,300,000 clones, 85% to 95% of them singletons, with around 0.4% in the top ten. Division of CD4+ cells produced a CD45RA+ naive subset and a CD45RA-negative memory subset. Sequencing was performed on naive CD4+ T cells from PBMCs. Subset reported: CD45RA+ positively selected. The receptor's source is a man aged 18 to 29 in good health. Some clones in this sample may be carry-over from other donors' samples. The rearrangement uses TRBV6-6 and TRBJ1-2; 7 positions match TRBD1. The CDR3, as DNA: TGTGCCAGCCAGACAGGGACCTATGGCTACACCTTC. Translating gives CASQTGTYGYTF.